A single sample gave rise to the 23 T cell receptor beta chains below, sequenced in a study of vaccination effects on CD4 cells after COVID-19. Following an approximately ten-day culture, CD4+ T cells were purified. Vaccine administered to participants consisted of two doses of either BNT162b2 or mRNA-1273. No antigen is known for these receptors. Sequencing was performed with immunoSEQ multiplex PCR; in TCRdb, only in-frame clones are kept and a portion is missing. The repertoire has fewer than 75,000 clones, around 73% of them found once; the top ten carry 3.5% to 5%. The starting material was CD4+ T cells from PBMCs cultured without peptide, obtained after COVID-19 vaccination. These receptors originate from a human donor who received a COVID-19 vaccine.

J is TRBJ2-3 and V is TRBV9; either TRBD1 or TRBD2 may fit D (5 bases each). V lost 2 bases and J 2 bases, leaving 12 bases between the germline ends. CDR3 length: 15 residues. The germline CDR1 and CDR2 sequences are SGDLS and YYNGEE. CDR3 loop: CASSVGTSNTDTQYF. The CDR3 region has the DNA TGTGCCAGCAGCGTGGGGACCTCCAACACAGATACGCAGTATTTT. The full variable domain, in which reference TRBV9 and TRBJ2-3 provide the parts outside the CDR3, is DSGVTQTPKHLITATGQRVTLRCSPRSGDLSVYWYQQSLDQGLQFLIQYYNGEERAKGNILERFSAQQFPDLHSELNLSSLELGDSALYFCASSVGTSNTDTQYFGPGTRLTVL.

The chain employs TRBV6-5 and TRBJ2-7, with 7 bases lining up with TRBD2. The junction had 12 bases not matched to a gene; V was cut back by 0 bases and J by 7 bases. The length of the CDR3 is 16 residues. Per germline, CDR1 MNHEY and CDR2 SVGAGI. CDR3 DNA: TGTGCCAGCAGTTACTCGAAGGGTCTTACCGGGGGGGAGCAGTACTTC. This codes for CASSYSKGLTGGEQYF.

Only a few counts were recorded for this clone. CDR3 DNA: TGCGCCAGCCACAGGGACGGGAATGGCTACACCTTC. It specifies CASHRDGNGYTF. The chain is built from TRBV4-1 and TRBJ1-2; D might be TRBD1 (6 bases). Trimming left V 8 bases short and J 6 bases short, with 13 bases between. The length of the CDR3 is 12 residues. Germline CDR1 and CDR2: MGHRA and YSYEKL.

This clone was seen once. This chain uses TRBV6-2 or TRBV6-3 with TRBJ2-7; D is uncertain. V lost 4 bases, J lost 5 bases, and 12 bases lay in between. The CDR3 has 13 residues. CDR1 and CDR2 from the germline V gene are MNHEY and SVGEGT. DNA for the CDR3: TGTGCCAGCAGTTGGTCGTCGGCTAACGAGCAGTACTTC. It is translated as CASSWSSANEQYF.

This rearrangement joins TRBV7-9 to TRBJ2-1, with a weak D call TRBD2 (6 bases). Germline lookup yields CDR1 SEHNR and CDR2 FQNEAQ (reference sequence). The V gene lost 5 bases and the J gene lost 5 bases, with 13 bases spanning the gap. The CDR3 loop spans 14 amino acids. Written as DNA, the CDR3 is TGTGCCAGCAGCGGAGGGACCACTAACAATGAGCAGTTCTTC. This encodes CASSGGTTNNEQFF.

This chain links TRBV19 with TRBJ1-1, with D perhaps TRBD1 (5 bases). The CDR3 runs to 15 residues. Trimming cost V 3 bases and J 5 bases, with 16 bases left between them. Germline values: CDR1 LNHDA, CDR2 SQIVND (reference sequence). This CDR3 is CASSIPGKGRTEAFF. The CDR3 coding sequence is TGTGCCAGTAGTATCCCCGGTAAGGGGAGAACTGAAGCTTTCTTT.

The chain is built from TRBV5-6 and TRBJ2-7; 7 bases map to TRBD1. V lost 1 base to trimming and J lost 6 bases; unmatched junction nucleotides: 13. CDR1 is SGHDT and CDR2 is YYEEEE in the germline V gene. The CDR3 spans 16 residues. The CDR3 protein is CASSLTTGTAFSEQYF. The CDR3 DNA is TGTGCCAGCAGCTTGACTACCGGGACAGCCTTCTCCGAGCAGTACTTC. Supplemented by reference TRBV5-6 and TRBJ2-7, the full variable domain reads DAGVTQSPTHLIKTRGQQVTLRCSPKSGHDTVSWYQQALGQGPQFIFQYYEEEERQRGNFPDRFSGHQFPNYSSELNVNALLLGDSALYLCASSLTTGTAFSEQYFGPGTRLTVT.

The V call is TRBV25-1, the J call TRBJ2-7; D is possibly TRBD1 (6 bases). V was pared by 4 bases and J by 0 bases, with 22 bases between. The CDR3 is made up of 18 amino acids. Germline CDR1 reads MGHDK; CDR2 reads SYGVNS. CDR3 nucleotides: TGTGCCAGCAGTGCCCACCCATCCGGGACATTTCACTCCTACGAGCAGTACTTC. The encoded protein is CASSAHPSGTFHSYEQYF.

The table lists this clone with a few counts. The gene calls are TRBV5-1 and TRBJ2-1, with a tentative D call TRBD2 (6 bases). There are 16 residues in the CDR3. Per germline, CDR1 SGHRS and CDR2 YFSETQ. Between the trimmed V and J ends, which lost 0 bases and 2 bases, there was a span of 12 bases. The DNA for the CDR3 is TGCGCCAGCAGCTTGGCCGGCGGGGCCGCCTACAATGAGCAGTTCTTC. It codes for CASSLAGGAAYNEQFF.

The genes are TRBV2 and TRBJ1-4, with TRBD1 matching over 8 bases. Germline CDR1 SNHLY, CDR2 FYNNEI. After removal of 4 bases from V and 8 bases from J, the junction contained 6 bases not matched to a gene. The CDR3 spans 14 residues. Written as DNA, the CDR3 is TGTGCCAGCAGTGGAGGACAGGGAGGAGAAAAACTGTTTTTT. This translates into CASSGGQGGEKLFF.

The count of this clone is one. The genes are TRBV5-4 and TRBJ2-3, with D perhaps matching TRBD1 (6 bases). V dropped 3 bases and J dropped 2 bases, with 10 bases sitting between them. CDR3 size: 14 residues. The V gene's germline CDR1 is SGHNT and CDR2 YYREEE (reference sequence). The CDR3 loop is CASSSGHLTDTQYF. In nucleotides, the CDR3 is TGTGCCAGCAGCTCGGGACACCTCACAGATACGCAGTATTTT.

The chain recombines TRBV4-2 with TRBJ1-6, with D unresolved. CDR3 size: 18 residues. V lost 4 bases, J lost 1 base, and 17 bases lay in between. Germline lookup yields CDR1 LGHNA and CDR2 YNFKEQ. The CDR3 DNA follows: TGTGCCAGCAGCCCCGAGCCAGTGAGGAGATCCTATAATTCACCCCTCCACTTT. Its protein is CASSPEPVRRSYNSPLHF.

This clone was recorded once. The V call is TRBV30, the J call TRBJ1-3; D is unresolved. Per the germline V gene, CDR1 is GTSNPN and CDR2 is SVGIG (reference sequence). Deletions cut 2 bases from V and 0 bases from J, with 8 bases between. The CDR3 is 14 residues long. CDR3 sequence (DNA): TGTGCCTGGAGTCCCATGTCCTCTGGAAACACCATATATTTT. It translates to CAWSPMSSGNTIYF.

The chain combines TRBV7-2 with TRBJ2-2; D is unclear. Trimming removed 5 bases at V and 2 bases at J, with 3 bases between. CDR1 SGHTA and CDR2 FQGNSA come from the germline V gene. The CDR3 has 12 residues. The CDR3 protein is CASSPNTGELFF. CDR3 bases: TGTGCCAGCAGCCCCAACACCGGGGAGCTGTTTTTT.

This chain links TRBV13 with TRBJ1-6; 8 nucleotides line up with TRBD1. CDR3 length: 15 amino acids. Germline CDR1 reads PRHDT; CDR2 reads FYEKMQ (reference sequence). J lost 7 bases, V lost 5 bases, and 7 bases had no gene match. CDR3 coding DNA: TGTGCCAGCAGCCCGCGACAGGGGAGGAATTCACCCCTCCACTTT. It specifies CASSPRQGRNSPLHF. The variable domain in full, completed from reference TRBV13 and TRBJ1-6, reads AAGVIQSPRHLIKEKRETATLKCYPIPRHDTVYWYQQGPGQDPQFLISFYEKMQSDKGSIPDRFSAQQFSDYHSELNMSSLELGDSALYFCASSPRQGRNSPLHFGNGTRLTVT.

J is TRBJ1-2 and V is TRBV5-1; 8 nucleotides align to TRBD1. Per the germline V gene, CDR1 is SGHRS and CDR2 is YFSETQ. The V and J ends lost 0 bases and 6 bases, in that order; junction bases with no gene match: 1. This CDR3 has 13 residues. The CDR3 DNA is TGCGCCAGCAGCTTGGACAGGGGGGATGGCTACACCTTC. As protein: CASSLDRGDGYTF.

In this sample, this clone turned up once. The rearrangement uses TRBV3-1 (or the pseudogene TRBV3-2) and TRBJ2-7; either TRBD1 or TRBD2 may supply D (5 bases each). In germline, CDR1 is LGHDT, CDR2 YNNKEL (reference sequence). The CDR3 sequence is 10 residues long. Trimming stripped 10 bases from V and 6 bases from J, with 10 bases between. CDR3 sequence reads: CATGGGEQYF. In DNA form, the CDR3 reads TGTGCCACTGGGGGTGGCGAGCAGTACTTC.

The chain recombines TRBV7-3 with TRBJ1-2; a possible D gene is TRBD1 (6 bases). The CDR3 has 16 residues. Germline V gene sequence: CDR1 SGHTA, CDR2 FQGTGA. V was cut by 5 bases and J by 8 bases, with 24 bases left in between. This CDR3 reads CASSTTGTASLSGYTF. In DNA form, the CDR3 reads TGTGCCAGCAGCACTACAGGGACCGCGAGCCTATCGGGCTACACCTTC.

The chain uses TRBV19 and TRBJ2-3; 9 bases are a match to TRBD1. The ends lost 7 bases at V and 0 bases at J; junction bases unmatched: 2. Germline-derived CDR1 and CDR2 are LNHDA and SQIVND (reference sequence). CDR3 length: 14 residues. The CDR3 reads CASNRGHSTDTQYF. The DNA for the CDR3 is TGTGCCAGTAACAGGGGGCATAGCACAGATACGCAGTATTTT.

The CDR3, as DNA: TGTGCCAGCAGCCGGAGATGGGGTACAACTAATGAAAAACTGTTTTTT. Its translation is CASSRRWGTTNEKLFF. V is TRBV21-1 and J is TRBJ1-4. TRBV21-1 is a pseudogene segment. This CDR3 has 16 residues.

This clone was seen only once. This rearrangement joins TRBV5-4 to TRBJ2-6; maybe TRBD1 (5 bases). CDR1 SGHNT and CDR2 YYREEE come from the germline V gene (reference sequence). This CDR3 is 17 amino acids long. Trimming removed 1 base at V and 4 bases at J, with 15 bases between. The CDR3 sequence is CASSLRQGRTGANVLTF. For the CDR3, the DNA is TGTGCCAGCAGCTTGCGGCAGGGAAGGACCGGGGCCAACGTCCTGACTTTC.

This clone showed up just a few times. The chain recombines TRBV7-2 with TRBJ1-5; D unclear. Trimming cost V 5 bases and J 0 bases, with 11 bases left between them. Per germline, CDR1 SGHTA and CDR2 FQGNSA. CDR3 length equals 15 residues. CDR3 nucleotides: TGTGCCAGCAGCCCCGGGTGGTTTAGCAATCAGCCCCAGCATTTT. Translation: CASSPGWFSNQPQHF. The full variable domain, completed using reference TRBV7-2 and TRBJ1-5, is GAGVSQSPSNKVTEKGKDVELRCDPISGHTALYWYRQSLGQGLEFLIYFQGNSAPDKSGLPSDRFSAERTGGSVSTLTIQRTQQEDSAVYLCASSPGWFSNQPQHFGDGTRLSIL.

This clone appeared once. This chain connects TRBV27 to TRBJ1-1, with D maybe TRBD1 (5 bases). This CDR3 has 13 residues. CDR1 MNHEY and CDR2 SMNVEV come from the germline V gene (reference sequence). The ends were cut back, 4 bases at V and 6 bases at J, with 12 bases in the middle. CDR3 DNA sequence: TGTGCCAGCAGTTACGGGGGTTGGGCTGAAGCTTTCTTT. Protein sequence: CASSYGGWAEAFF.